Listed below are T cell receptor beta chains from one sample, sequenced in a study of regulatory T cells in long-lasting Graves disease. MiXCR was run by TCRdb on the multiplex PCR reads, yielding one entry per CDR3 protein. This repertoire shows approximately 540,000 distinct CDR3 sequences, more than 10% found once; its top ten account for around 9.3%. These data also formed part of another study, on T cells in Graves' hyperthyroidism and ophthalmopathy.

The source was peripheral blood mononuclear cells (PBMCs), collected at new diagnosis, from a patient treated with antithyroid drugs. These receptors were collected from a woman in her 30s with Graves disease. Both conserved end residues are part of each CDR3.

>TRBV5-1|TRBJ2-5
CASSSTGTGEETQYF
>TRBV6-5|TRBJ1-5
CASSYIPGVGNQPQHF
>TRBV6-2/TRBV6-3|TRBJ2-3
CASEPSGSPDTQYF
>TRBV29-1|TRBJ2-1
CSVGQGREQFF
>TRBV5-1|TRBJ2-7
CASSLAPGAVEQYF
>TRBV28|TRBJ2-6
CASSPGQGNAGANVLTF
>TRBV9|TRBJ1-6
CASSSQEGLKGNSPLHF
>TRBV9|TRBJ1-2
CASSVRQHYGYTF
>TRBV2|TRBJ1-4
CASSDYRAGKLFF
>TRBV10-3|TRBJ2-5
CASQTGGGETQYF
>TRBV4-3|TRBJ2-3
CASSQDITGGVSDTQYF
>TRBV2|TRBJ2-1
CASRQELTNEQFF
>TRBV6-1|TRBJ2-7
CASSRQLTSYEQYF
>TRBV20-1|TRBJ1-4
CSARDPKGAGEKLFF
>TRBV15|TRBJ1-4
CATSRGGGATNEKLFF
>TRBV3-1|TRBJ2-7
CASSQNPTGYIRGQYF
>TRBV7-2|TRBJ1-1
CASSAGPMNTEAFF
>TRBV7-9|TRBJ1-1
CTSSPRGQGYTGAFF
>TRBV12-3/TRBV12-4|TRBJ1-5
CASSMTGVSNQPQHF
>TRBV20-1|TRBJ1-1
CSARGGGMNTETFF
>TRBV6-1|TRBJ1-1
CASRLRGTEAFF
>TRBV10-3|TRBJ1-6
CAISEQQGTSPLHF
>TRBV2|TRBJ1-5
CASSTDPSNQPQHF